The T cell receptor (beta chain) under discussion was sequenced for a study of CD8+CD57+ T cells in acquired aplastic anemia. Turning to the study itself: Mean yield of DNA from sorted CD4+ and CD8+ cells was 3.2 ug.

Whoever was chosen for sequencing had shown CD8+CD57+ cell expansion by flow cytometry. Blood was sampled before the patients had received any therapy. According to the study, genomic DNA was the template for TCR beta VDJ and CDR3 profiling. TCRdb re-derived calls from the reads in MiXCR, one entry per CDR3 protein. Among about 200,000 distinct CDR3 sequences listed, about half were seen once. The CDR3 extends over 13 amino acids. V lost 7 bases and J 2 bases, leaving 11 bases between the germline ends. The germline gives CDR1 SNHLY, CDR2 FYNNEI. As to this clonotype: Its antigen remains unidentified.

General study points: In common between the patients and the controls were around 30 CD8+ CDR3 sequences. Simpson's diversity of CD8+ cells was not significantly different in patients compared with controls.

The material sequenced was sorted CD4+, CD8+, or CD8+CD57+ T cells (not recorded which) from PBMCs. The rearrangement uses TRBV2 and TRBJ1-2; D gene unclear. The receptor's source is a human donor with aplastic anemia. CDR3 in amino acids: CASKATENYGYTF. The CDR3 nucleotides are TGTGCCAGCAAGGCTACAGAGAACTATGGCTACACCTTC.